This T cell receptor (beta chain) was identified during a study of post-analysis software for immune sequencing data. Overall study context: There were relapsing-remitting, secondary progressive and progressive-relapsing multiple sclerosis among the disease courses included. Broader study findings: Versus controls, multiple sclerosis patients showed significantly lower diversity (normalized Chao1). Same-batch samples co-clustered strongly by F measure.

Points on this clonotype: What it binds is not known.

Unique-molecular-identifier-tagged TCR beta cDNA libraries were used. Some 500,000 cDNA molecules were obtained per 1 to 10 million input T cells. TCRdb reprocessed the PCR reads with MiXCR, giving one entry per CDR3 protein. The sample lists roughly 870,000 distinct CDR3 sequences, about 53% occurring once. This TCR derives from a girl aged 5 to 17 with multiple sclerosis. Sequencing used blood.

The CDR3 is CSAPPGLAGNEQFF. DNA for the CDR3: TGCAGTGCCCCGCCGGGACTAGCGGGTAATGAGCAGTTCTTC. This chain connects TRBV20-1 to TRBJ2-1; 12 positions agree with TRBD2. V lost 6 bases to trimming and J lost 7 bases; unmatched junction nucleotides: 7. The germline V gene has CDR1 DFQATT and CDR2 SNEGSKA (reference sequence). This CDR3 has 14 amino acids.